This is a list of T cell receptor beta chains from one sample in a study of cytomegalovirus exposure and HLA in healthy donors. Some clones are missing from TCRdb's copy, which holds only in-frame ones; the method was immunoSEQ multiplex PCR. The repertoire holds 150,000 to 250,000 clones, with 70% to 80% as singletons. Material for sequencing was PBMCs. The source of these receptors is a girl aged 10-17 years in good health and CMV-seropositive. Each CDR3 is given with its conserved first and last residue. The D gene is left open where the match is weak. Size is omitted from some rows. Given values are once, few, many or a class for expanded clones.

clone_size j_call d_call cdr3_length v_call cdr3_aa cdr3_nt
NA TRBJ1-1 NA 14 TRBV6-5 CASISPSGGTEAFF TGTGCCAGCATCTCCCCCTCCGGCGGCACTGAAGCTTTCTTT
NA TRBJ1-1 NA 15 TRBV7-9 CASSLNQGLATEAFF TGTGCCAGCAGCTTAAATCAGGGATTGGCCACTGAAGCTTTCTTT
NA TRBJ2-5 TRBD2 15 TRBV5-1 CASSPTSGGAETQYF TGCGCCAGCAGCCCGACTAGCGGGGGGGCGGAGACCCAGTACTTC
NA TRBJ2-7 TRBD1 15 TRBV5-1 CASSLAGTGGHEQYF TGCGCCAGCAGCTTGGCCGGGACAGGGGGCCACGAGCAGTACTTC
NA TRBJ2-7 NA 13 TRBV18 CASSSMAVYEQYF TGTGCCAGCTCATCCATGGCAGTCTACGAGCAGTACTTC
NA TRBJ1-3 TRBD1 18 TRBV9 CASSVDEGTGVPGNTIYF TGTGCCAGCAGCGTAGACGAAGGGACAGGGGTCCCGGGAAACACCATATATTTT
NA TRBJ2-3 TRBD2 19 TRBV4-1 CASSQDFRASGGPTDTQYF TGCGCCAGCAGCCAAGATTTCCGTGCTAGCGGGGGTCCCACAGATACGCAGTATTTT
NA TRBJ2-7 TRBD2 15 TRBV5-1 CASSWGRDGVGEQYF TGCGCCAGCAGCTGGGGGAGGGACGGAGTGGGCGAGCAGTACTTC
NA TRBJ1-5 NA 15 TRBV5-1 CASSLEGGSNQPQHF TGCGCCAGCAGCTTGGAGGGCGGGAGCAATCAGCCCCAGCATTTT
NA TRBJ1-1 NA 16 TRBV9 CASSVVGGGMNTEAFF TGTGCCAGCAGCGTAGTAGGAGGAGGGATGAACACTGAAGCTTTCTTT
few TRBJ2-7 NA 14 TRBV30 CAWSVRTPSGEQYF TGTGCCTGGAGTGTACGAACCCCCTCGGGCGAGCAGTACTTC
NA TRBJ2-1 NA 15 TRBV5-4 CASSGGSSGYNEQFF TGTGCCAGCAGCGGGGGCTCTAGCGGCTACAATGAGCAGTTCTTC